The rows below give T cell receptor beta chains drawn from one sample of a study of cytomegalovirus exposure and HLA in healthy donors. Sequencing used immunoSEQ multiplex PCR; TCRdb keeps in-frame clones, though not all of them. The table has over 100,000 clones, 88% seen once. The sequenced sample was PBMCs. The receptors here all came from a woman aged 18 to 35 in good health and CMV-seropositive. Each CDR3 is given with its conserved first and last residue. The D gene is left open where the match is weak. Not all rows give a size; the values are once, few, many and, for expanded clones, a class.

TRBD1,TRBJ1-3,TRBV5-3,.,CARSPGQVSGNTIYF,TGTGCCAGAAGCCCGGGACAGGTCTCTGGAAACACCATATATTTT
TRBD2,TRBJ2-1,TRBV10-3,.,CAISERLAGSYNEQFF,TGTGCCATCAGTGAACGACTAGCGGGATCTTACAATGAGCAGTTCTTC
TRBD1,TRBJ2-2,TRBV6-5,.,CASSRDRGTGELFF,TGTGCCAGCAGCCGGGACAGGGGCACCGGGGAGCTGTTTTTT
.,TRBJ1-3,TRBV18,.,CASSPVSVSGNTIYF,TGTGCCAGCTCACCGGTTTCAGTTTCTGGAAACACCATATATTTT
.,TRBJ2-1,TRBV15,.,CATSREQGRSYNEQFF,TGTGCCACCAGCAGAGAGCAGGGCCGATCCTACAATGAGCAGTTCTTC
TRBD1,TRBJ1-4,TRBV2,.,CASIDRGGSEKLFF,TGTGCCAGCATTGACAGGGGCGGGAGTGAAAAACTGTTTTTT
TRBD1,TRBJ1-3,TRBV13,.,CASSHGTGGNTIYF,TGTGCCAGCAGCCACGGGACAGGGGGTAACACCATATATTTT
TRBD2,TRBJ2-3,TRBV5-1,.,CASSLGTRGDTQYF,TGCGCCAGCAGCTTGGGGACTAGGGGAGATACGCAGTATTTT
.,TRBJ2-1,TRBV2,.,CATGLTSHEQFF,TGTGCCACCGGACTAACATCCCATGAGCAGTTCTTC
.,TRBJ2-7,TRBV18,.,CASSPGTQRYEQYF,TGTGCCAGCTCACCAGGGACTCAACGCTACGAGCAGTACTTC
.,TRBJ1-4,TRBV7-2,.,CASSLGQVFNEKLFF,TGTGCCAGCAGCTTAGGACAGGTGTTTAATGAAAAACTGTTTTTT
.,TRBJ1-1,TRBV7-9,.,CASSVQASEAFF,TGTGCCAGCAGCGTACAGGCTTCTGAGGCTTTCTTT
TRBD2,TRBJ2-7,TRBV7-8,.,CASSLEKGLGPYEQYF,TGTGCCAGCAGCTTAGAAAAAGGACTAGGGCCCTACGAGCAGTACTTC
TRBD1,TRBJ2-7,TRBV27,.,CASSLKGTGSYEQYF,TGTGCCAGCAGTTTAAAGGGGACAGGCTCCTACGAGCAGTACTTC
.,TRBJ1-5,TRBV6-5,.,CASSSQWGQPQHF,TGTGCCAGCAGTTCCCAGTGGGGCCAGCCCCAGCATTTT
.,TRBJ1-5,TRBV4-1,.,CASSQAPPGSKNQPQHF,TGCGCCAGCAGCCAAGCTCCCCCAGGCAGCAAAAATCAGCCCCAGCATTTT
.,TRBJ1-5,TRBV11-2,.,CASSLDRRGQRYQPQHF,TGTGCCAGCAGCTTAGATCGTAGAGGACAGAGATATCAGCCCCAGCATTTT
.,TRBJ2-3,TRBV1,.,CTSSLETPGGPSTDTQYF,TGCACCAGCAGCCTCGAAACCCCCGGGGGGCCGAGCACAGATACGCAGTATTTT
TRBD1,TRBJ1-1,TRBV23-1,.,CARVLRGRLVYAEAFF,TGCGCCAGGGTATTGAGGGGGCGCTTAGTCTATGCTGAAGCTTTCTTT
TRBD1,TRBJ1-2,TRBV7-8,.,CASSLQGGSDGYTF,TGTGCCAGCAGCTTACAGGGGGGATCAGATGGCTACACCTTC
.,TRBJ1-1,TRBV6-5,once,CASSPNRATEAFF,TGTGCCAGCAGTCCAAACAGGGCGACTGAAGCTTTCTTT
.,TRBJ2-1,TRBV5-6,.,CASSFTRQKQFF,TGTGCCAGCAGCTTCACTCGACAGAAGCAGTTCTTC
.,TRBJ2-1,TRBV6-5,.,CASSPRRPNNEQFF,TGTGCCAGCAGTCCCCGGAGACCCAACAATGAGCAGTTCTTC
.,TRBJ2-3,TRBV9,many,CASSVAGYSTDTQYF,TGTGCCAGCAGCGTAGCAGGGTATAGCACAGATACGCAGTATTTT
TRBD1,TRBJ1-2,TRBV9,.,CASSARDRGPLGYTF,TGTGCCAGCAGCGCCCGGGACAGGGGCCCCCTAGGCTACACCTTC
.,TRBJ2-1,TRBV27,.,CASSSVGAVAYNEQFF,TGTGCCAGCAGTTCGGTTGGAGCTGTCGCCTACAATGAGCAGTTCTTC
.,TRBJ1-2,TRBV11-2,.,CASSFTVPYGYTF,TGTGCCAGCAGCTTTACAGTCCCCTATGGCTACACCTTC
.,TRBJ2-7,TRBV5-6,once,CASSLEWGGGEQYF,TGTGCCAGCAGCTTGGAGTGGGGAGGGGGCGAGCAGTACTTC
TRBD1,TRBJ1-4,TRBV4-3,.,CASSQGSLTGGDYPNEKLFF,TGCGCCAGCAGCCAAGGCTCCCTTACAGGGGGGGACTATCCTAATGAAAAACTGTTTTTT
TRBD2,TRBJ2-2,TRBV2,.,CASSRGGDTGELFF,TGTGCCAGCAGCCGGGGGGGCGACACCGGGGAGCTGTTTTTT
.,TRBJ1-2,TRBV25-1,.,CASSEVRGEGYGYTF,TGTGCCAGCAGTGAAGTCAGGGGTGAGGGCTATGGCTACACCTTC
.,TRBJ2-1,TRBV4-3,.,CASSQDGIESGQGRNEQFF,TGCGCCAGCAGCCAAGATGGAATTGAGAGCGGCCAAGGTCGGAATGAGCAGTTCTTC
.,TRBJ2-7,TRBV11-2,.,CASSQRGVLRGDYEQYF,TGTGCCAGCAGCCAAAGGGGGGTTCTCAGGGGGGACTACGAGCAGTACTTC
.,TRBJ1-5,TRBV7-2,.,CASSLSPGNGQPQHF,TGTGCCAGCAGCTTATCGCCAGGGAATGGTCAGCCCCAGCATTTT
TRBD1,TRBJ2-5,TRBV13,.,CASSSTGEETQYF,TGTGCCAGCAGCTCGACAGGGGAAGAGACCCAGTACTTC
.,TRBJ1-1,TRBV19,.,CASSIDLWEGMNTEAFF,TGTGCCAGTAGTATAGATCTATGGGAGGGCATGAACACTGAAGCTTTCTTT
TRBD2,TRBJ2-1,TRBV2,.,CASGGTSGGAILLFDEQFF,TGTGCCAGCGGGGGGACTAGCGGGGGGGCAATTCTCTTATTCGATGAGCAGTTCTTC
TRBD2,TRBJ2-5,TRBV7-7,.,CASSLAGRRETQYF,TGTGCTAGCAGCTTAGCGGGCCGAAGGGAGACCCAGTACTTC
TRBD1,TRBJ1-2,TRBV2,.,CASSRQGNYGYTF,TGTGCCAGCAGTCGACAGGGAAACTATGGCTACACCTTC
.,TRBJ2-5,TRBV12-2,.,CASRLRPGKIAGGSRETQYF,TGTGCAAGTCGCTTAAGGCCAGGGAAGATAGCGGGAGGGAGCCGGGAGACCCAGTACTTC
.,TRBJ1-3,TRBV5-1,.,CASSLGTGNTIYF,TGCGCCAGCAGCCTCGGGACAGGAAACACCATATATTTT
.,TRBJ1-2,TRBV7-2,.,CASSFRRGGYTF,TGTGCCAGCAGCTTCCGACGAGGGGGCTACACCTTC
.,TRBJ1-2,TRBV15,.,CATSRAGGVGYTF,TGTGCCACCAGCAGAGCGGGGGGCGTGGGCTACACCTTC
TRBD1,TRBJ1-2,TRBV6-6,.,CASSQGGGGNYGYTF,TGTGCCAGCAGTCAAGGGGGCGGAGGTAACTATGGCTACACCTTC
TRBD1,TRBJ1-2,TRBV20-1,.,CSTGDRDGYTF,TGCAGTACCGGGGACAGAGATGGCTACACCTTC
TRBD2,TRBJ2-1,TRBV5-1,.,CASSLDTSGGTYNEQFF,TGCGCCAGCAGCTTGGACACTAGCGGGGGTACCTACAATGAGCAGTTCTTC
.,TRBJ2-7,TRBV29-1,once,CSVGTPNHEQYF,TGCAGCGTCGGGACTCCCAACCACGAGCAGTACTTC
.,TRBJ1-1,TRBV2,.,CVLTSGVTAFF,TGTGTATTAACTTCCGGGGTTACAGCTTTCTTT
.,TRBJ1-1,TRBV30,.,CAWTQQTEAFF,TGTGCCTGGACGCAGCAGACAGAAGCTTTCTTT
.,TRBJ2-5,TRBV11-3,.,CASSLGGGQQETQYF,TGTGCCAGCAGCTTAGGGGGGGGACAACAAGAGACCCAGTACTTC
.,TRBJ2-7,TRBV6-6,.,CASRRDPQAYEQYF,TGTGCCAGCAGGCGGGACCCACAGGCCTACGAGCAGTACTTC
TRBD2,TRBJ2-7,TRBV2,.,CASSDLTSGTSSYEQYF,TGTGCCAGCAGTGATTTGACTAGCGGGACCTCATCCTACGAGCAGTACTTC
TRBD1,TRBJ1-1,TRBV5-1,.,CASSRQGNTEAFF,TGCGCCAGCAGCCGACAGGGAAACACTGAAGCTTTCTTT
.,TRBJ1-2,TRBV4-3,.,CASSQDNRVFGYTF,TGCGCCAGCAGCCAAGATAACAGGGTCTTCGGCTACACCTTC
.,TRBJ1-1,TRBV29-1,.,CSVQSHPNTEAFF,TGCAGCGTTCAGTCACATCCGAACACTGAAGCTTTCTTT
TRBD2,TRBJ2-3,TRBV6-5,.,CASSYSQLAGTDTQYF,TGTGCCAGCAGTTACTCGCAACTAGCGGGCACAGATACGCAGTATTTT
TRBD2,TRBJ2-7,TRBV14,.,CASSQGQTSWDYEQYF,TGTGCCAGCAGCCAAGGACAGACTAGCTGGGACTACGAGCAGTACTTC